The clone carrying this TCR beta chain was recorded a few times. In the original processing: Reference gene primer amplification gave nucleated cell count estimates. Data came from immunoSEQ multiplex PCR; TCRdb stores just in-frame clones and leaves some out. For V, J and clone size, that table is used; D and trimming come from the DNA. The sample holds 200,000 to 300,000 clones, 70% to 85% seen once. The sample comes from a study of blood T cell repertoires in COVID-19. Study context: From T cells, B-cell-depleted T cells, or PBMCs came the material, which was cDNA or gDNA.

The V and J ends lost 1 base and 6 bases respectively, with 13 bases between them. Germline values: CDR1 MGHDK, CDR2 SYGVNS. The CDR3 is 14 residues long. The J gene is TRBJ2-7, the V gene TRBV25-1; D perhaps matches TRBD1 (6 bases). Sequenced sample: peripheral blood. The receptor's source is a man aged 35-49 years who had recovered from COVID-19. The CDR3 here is CASSEWNRVTEQYF. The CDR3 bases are TGTGCCAGCAGTGAATGGAACAGGGTCACCGAGCAGTACTTC.